These 20 T cell receptor beta chains were all obtained from the same sample, sequenced in a study of T cells in Graves' hyperthyroidism and ophthalmopathy. There were TCR beta CDR3 regions amplified from RNA transcripts. The primer set for the first-round RT-PCR of the TCR CDR3 was HTBI. Via MiXCR, TCRdb re-called the multiplex PCR reads, giving one row per CDR3 protein. The data hold roughly 240,000 distinct CDR3 sequences, with about 16% observed a single time. Sequenced: blood. The receptors were sampled from a woman younger than 35 with Graves' ophthalmopathy.

V and J are TRBV3-1 and TRBJ1-2; D unclear. The CDR3 is made up of 14 amino acids. V was shortened by 1 base and J by 2 bases, with 8 bases between the two germline ends. Germline loops: CDR1 LGHDT, CDR2 YNNKEL (reference sequence). The CDR3 region is CASSQGARNYGYTF. CDR3 bases: TGTGCCAGCAGCCAAGGGGCCAGGAACTATGGCTACACCTTC.

Of note for this clonotype: A read error may be the cause here, since a much bigger clone is one base away. V usage is TRBV5-4 and J usage is TRBJ1-1, with a weak D call TRBD1 (5 bases). This CDR3 comprises 15 residues. The V gene's germline CDR1 is SGHNT and CDR2 YYREEE (reference sequence). The CDR3 is CASSSTDLLNTGAFF. DNA of the CDR3: TGTGCCAGCAGCTCGACAGACCTTCTGAACACTGGAGCTTTCTTT.

This clonotype was picked up many times. The DNA of the CDR3 is TGCAGTGCTAGCGGCCTGGGGCAGGGGTTATTGTCCTACGAGCAGTACTTC. It codes for CSASGLGQGLLSYEQYF. The chain is built from TRBV20-1 and TRBJ2-7; tentatively, D is TRBD1 (6 bases). From germline, CDR1 is DFQATT and CDR2 SNEGSKA (reference sequence). The CDR3 extends over 17 amino acids. The V and J ends lost 3 bases and 1 base respectively, with 22 bases between them.

This clonotype was seen at least ten times. V is TRBV20-1 and J is TRBJ2-7, with 7 nucleotides matching TRBD2. The CDR3 totals 11 residues. CDR1 is DFQATT, CDR2 SNEGSKA, per germline (reference sequence). CDR3 sequence (DNA): TGCGGGGCTAGCGGAACCTACGAGCAGTACTTC. It specifies CGASGTYEQYF.

This clonotype was detected many times. The chain employs TRBV20-1 and TRBJ2-3, with 7 positions matching TRBD1. Trimming removed 6 bases from V and 3 bases from J; junction bases left unmatched: 12. The CDR3 spans 15 residues. Germline-derived CDR1 and CDR2 are DFQATT and SNEGSKA (reference sequence). The CDR3 protein is CSASLDRDETDTQYF. CDR3 DNA sequence: TGCAGTGCCTCCCTCGACAGGGATGAGACAGATACGCAGTATTTT.

This clonotype was counted at least ten times. The gene calls are TRBV28 and TRBJ2-4; 8 bases line up with TRBD1. V shed 6 bases and J 0 bases; nucleotides not matched to a gene: 10. This CDR3 has 17 residues. CDR1 is MDHEN and CDR2 is SYDVKM in the germline V gene. The CDR3 coding sequence is TGTGCCAGCAGCGCCCGTGGACAGGGATTAGCCAAAAACATTCAGTACTTC. Translation: CASSARGQGLAKNIQYF.

This clonotype came up many times. V is TRBV7-2 and J is TRBJ2-1; 7 bases are a match to TRBD1. J lost 15 bases, V lost 6 bases, and 11 bases had no gene match. The CDR3 has 12 amino acids. The germline V gene has CDR1 SGHTA and CDR2 FQGNSA. CDR3 in amino acids: CASRTVGQVLFF. CDR3 DNA: TGTGCCAGCAGGACAGTCGGACAGGTACTGTTCTTC.

This clonotype has ten or more counts. CDR3 region: CASSVSQGRPSGANVLTF. Written as DNA, the CDR3 is TGTGCCAGTAGTGTAAGCCAGGGGCGACCGTCTGGGGCCAACGTCCTGACTTTC. The chain recombines TRBV19 with TRBJ2-6; tentatively, D is TRBD1 (6 bases). Trimming took off 5 bases at V and 1 base at J, with 18 bases between the two ends. CDR3 size: 18 residues. CDR1 is LNHDA and CDR2 is SQIVND in the germline V gene (reference sequence).

At least ten counts were recorded for this clonotype. This chain uses TRBV12-5 with TRBJ1-1, with 7 bases lining up with TRBD1. After removal of 4 bases from V and 0 bases from J, the junction contained 5 bases not matched to a gene. This CDR3 region has 15 residues. CDR1 and CDR2 (germline): LGHNT, FRNRAP. CDR3 sequence: CASGWVTGLNTEAFF. For the CDR3, the DNA is TGTGCTAGTGGTTGGGTGACAGGGCTGAACACTGAAGCTTTCTTT.

The chain employs TRBV5-4 and TRBJ2-2; maybe TRBD2 (6 bases). This CDR3 contains 16 residues. Trimming removed 3 bases at V and 1 base at J, with 13 bases between. From germline, CDR1 is SGHNT and CDR2 YYREEE (reference sequence). In DNA form, the CDR3 reads TGTGCCAGCAGCTCCGGAGGGGAAAGGAACACCGGGGAGCTGTTTTTT. Protein sequence: CASSSGGERNTGELFF.

This clonotype was observed at least ten times. V and J are TRBV29-1 and TRBJ2-1; 7 positions agree with TRBD2. This CDR3 is built from 14 residues. Germline V lookup: CDR1 SQVTM, CDR2 ANQGSEA. Trimming removed 3 bases from V and 4 bases from J; junction bases left unmatched: 6. CDR3 region: CSVEPGGAYNEQFF. The CDR3 DNA reads as TGCAGCGTTGAGCCGGGAGGCGCTTACAATGAGCAGTTCTTC.

For this clonotype: Since a much larger clone is just one base distant, this may be a read error. V gene TRBV2 combines with J gene TRBJ2-3; 8 positions match TRBD1. The germline CDR1 and CDR2 sequences are SNHLY and FYNNEI. This CDR3 region has 14 residues. The junction had 4 bases not matched to a gene; V was cut back by 4 bases and J by 4 bases. CDR3 sequence: CASSGQGSADTQYF. Written as DNA, the CDR3 is TGTGCCAGCAGTGGACAGGGGAGCGCAGATACGCAGTATTTT.

This clonotype was found many times. This sequence joins TRBV6-2 or TRBV6-3 and TRBJ2-1; tentatively, D is TRBD2 (5 bases). The V gene lost 2 bases and the J gene lost 5 bases, with 13 bases spanning the gap. The CDR3 consists of 15 residues. Germline assignment: CDR1 MNHEY and CDR2 SVGEGT. The DNA of the CDR3 is TGTGCCAGCAGTTACCCAAGAGGACTGAACAATGAGCAGTTCTTC. Encoded protein: CASSYPRGLNNEQFF.

This clonotype was recorded at least ten times. The chain recombines TRBV5-6 with TRBJ1-5; TRBD1 might be the D (5 bases). The CDR3 is 18 residues long. Germline V gene data show CDR1 as SGHDT and CDR2 as YYEEEE. Trimming took off 1 base at V and 0 bases at J, with 17 bases between the two ends. In DNA, the CDR3 is TGTGCCAGCAGCTTGCTGGGGCCCGGCGGGGATAGCAATCAGCCCCAGCATTTT. Protein: CASSLLGPGGDSNQPQHF.

At least ten counts were recorded for this clonotype. This chain joins TRBV27 and TRBJ2-1; D remains unclear. CDR3 length: 11 residues. Germline assignment: CDR1 MNHEY and CDR2 SMNVEV (reference sequence). V was clipped by 4 bases and J by 10 bases, with 8 bases between them. The CDR3 bases are TGTGCCAGCAGTTCGACTCGAGAGCAGTTCTTC. It encodes CASSSTREQFF.

This clonotype was recorded at least ten times. The rearrangement links TRBV18 to TRBJ1-1; D perhaps matches TRBD1 (5 bases). The germline CDR1 and CDR2 sequences are KGHSH and LQKENI. Trimming stripped 4 bases from V and 5 bases from J, with 14 bases between. This CDR3 has 14 amino acids. This CDR3 is CASSQDQGRTEAFF. CDR3 DNA: TGTGCCAGCTCACAAGATCAGGGACGGACTGAAGCTTTCTTT.

This chain uses TRBV19 with TRBJ2-7; possible D gene TRBD1, 6 bases. Trimming shortened V by 3 bases and J by 3 bases, and 12 bases separated the two germline ends. This CDR3 is built from 14 residues. Germline CDR1 reads LNHDA; CDR2 reads SQIVND (reference sequence). The CDR3 region is CASSMGTGSYEQYF. The CDR3 nucleotides are TGTGCCAGTAGTATGGGTACAGGGAGCTACGAGCAGTACTTC. Looking up the rest from reference TRBV19 and TRBJ2-7 gives the full variable domain: DGGITQSPKYLFRKEGQNVTLSCEQNLNHDAMYWYRQDPGQGLRLIYYSQIVNDFQKGDIAEGYSVSREKKESFPLTVTSAQKNPTAFYLCASSMGTGSYEQYFGPGTRLTVT.

The rearrangement joins TRBV28 to TRBJ1-5; a possible D gene is TRBD1 (6 bases). Trimming shortened V by 3 bases and J by 4 bases, and 19 bases separated the two germline ends. The CDR3 has 17 amino acids. Germline values: CDR1 MDHEN, CDR2 SYDVKM. The CDR3 loop is CASSFLRGSGQNQPQHF. The CDR3 DNA sequence: TGTGCCAGCAGTTTCCTGAGGGGGTCGGGGCAAAATCAGCCCCAGCATTTT.

Ten or more counts support this clonotype. The genes are TRBV11-2 and TRBJ2-1; 8 bases map to TRBD2. Germline CDR1 is SGHAT and CDR2 is FQNNGV. The CDR3 has 16 residues. Trimming removed 5 bases from V and 5 bases from J; junction bases left unmatched: 11. The CDR3 is CASSPSGRGVHNEQFF. In DNA, the CDR3 is TGTGCCAGCAGCCCTTCCGGGAGGGGGGTGCACAATGAGCAGTTCTTC.

In its sample, this clonotype was seen many times. The V call is TRBV18, the J call TRBJ1-2; possibly TRBD1 for D (5 bases). CDR1 is KGHSH and CDR2 is LQKENI in the germline V gene. This CDR3 spans 15 amino acids. Trimming left V 2 bases short and J 4 bases short, with 14 bases between. CDR3 in DNA: TGTGCCAGCTCACCAGAGCTTGGGGGTTCCTATGGCTACACCTTC. Translating it yields CASSPELGGSYGYTF.